These 30 T cell receptor beta chains share one sample of origin, sequenced in a study of tumor and adjacent non-tumor tissue in lung cancer. Three rounds of nested PCR, following a modified ARM-PCR protocol, produced the TCRbeta library. TCRdb independently ran MiXCR on the multiplex PCR reads; one entry per CDR3 protein. The profile shows tens of thousands of distinct CDR3 sequences, over 75% of them singletons. RNA was extracted from bulk tissue without any cell sorting. Sequenced input: lung tumor tissue. Source of these receptors: a woman in her forties or fifties with non-small cell lung cancer.

To note about this clonotype: The germline gene is not matched at one end of the junction; a read error may be the cause. V is TRBV5-6 and J is TRBJ2-1; 10 bases are shared with TRBD1. The CDR3 length is 15 residues. The germline V gene encodes CDR1 SGHDT and CDR2 YYEEEE. The CDR3 sequence: CAGSHRDRGYLAQFF. The CDR3 region has the DNA TGTGCCGGCAGCCACCGGGACAGGGGATATCTGGCTCAGTTCTTC. The complete variable domain, with remaining parts taken from reference TRBV5-6 and TRBJ2-1, reads DAGVTQSPTHLIKTRGQQVTLRCSPKSGHDTVSWYQQALGQGPQFIFQYYEEEERQRGNFPDRFSGHQFPNYSSELNVNALLLGDSALYLCAGSHRDRGYLAQFFGPGTRLTVL.

The genes are TRBV20-1 and TRBJ2-4; 8 nucleotides align to TRBD1. The CDR3 is made up of 17 amino acids. Per germline, CDR1 DFQATT and CDR2 SNEGSKA (reference sequence). Germline trimming cut 3 bases from V and 5 bases from J; bases unmatched to any gene: 15. CDR3 loop: CSASVSGGAASENIQYF. The CDR3 coding sequence is TGCAGTGCTAGCGTCTCAGGGGGCGCGGCATCCGAAAACATTCAGTACTTC.

At least ten counts were recorded for this clonotype. The chain employs TRBV5-6 and TRBJ2-1, with 7 bases matching TRBD2. Germline CDR1 is SGHDT and CDR2 is YYEEEE. This CDR3 region has 20 residues. The V segment lost 2 bases and the J segment 16 bases; nucleotides outside the gene matches: 33. The CDR3 sequence: CASSLRRWWLGTTLAGFPFF. The CDR3 nucleotides are TGTGCCAGCAGCTTAAGGAGATGGTGGCTTGGGACTACCCTGGCAGGGTTCCCCTTCTTC.

The rearrangement joins TRBV10-3 to TRBJ2-7; D remains ambiguous. The ends were cut back, 8 bases at V and 1 base at J, with 12 bases in the middle. CDR3 length: 13 residues. Germline V lookup: CDR1 ENHRY, CDR2 SYGVKD. This CDR3 reads CAIDESGSYEQYF. In DNA, the CDR3 is TGTGCCATCGATGAGTCTGGTTCCTACGAGCAGTACTTC.

For this clonotype: Because the CDR3 is missing its conserved closing phenylalanine or tryptophan, this is likely a read error. It is unclear where the CDR3 begins or ends on the DNA, so no DNA is shown, and the CDR3 is as TCRdb lists it. This rearrangement joins TRBV6-1 to TRBJ2-7. The CDR3 spans 13 residues, counting both ends. Germline V lookup: CDR1 MNHNS, CDR2 SASEGT. CDR3: CASSRAGSYEQYL.

The chain combines TRBV20-1 with TRBJ2-5; 13 bases map to TRBD2. The J call may not be correct, given that the DNA end is closer to TRBJ2-1. The CDR3 is 16 amino acids. From germline, CDR1 is DFQATT and CDR2 SNEGSKA (reference sequence). The CDR3 is CSARGESGGTSGTQFF. DNA for the CDR3: TGCAGTGCTAGAGGAGAGTCGGGAGGGACTAGCGGGACCCAGTTCTTC.

CDR3 nucleotide sequence: TGCAGTGTTGCAGGCGAGCTGACGATGGATACGCAGTATTTT. This encodes CSVAGELTMDTQYF. The chain couples TRBV20-1 to TRBJ2-3; D unresolved. Germline CDR1 and CDR2: DFQATT and SNEGSKA (reference sequence). Trimming took 7 bases from V and 6 from J, leaving 20 bases between them. The CDR3 covers 14 residues.

A word on this clonotype: The junction differs from germline at one of its ends, possibly a read error. The chain links TRBV20-1 to TRBJ2-3, with 8 bases lining up with TRBD2. Germline V gene sequence: CDR1 DFQATT, CDR2 SNEGSKA (reference sequence). The CDR3 length is 14 residues. The CDR3 region has the DNA TGCACTGCGGCCGGGACTAGTATGACAAATACACAGTATTTT. It codes for CTAAGTSMTNTQYF.

Worth noting for this clonotype: An end of the junction differs from the germline gene, which may be a read error. V usage is TRBV20-1 and J usage is TRBJ1-6; D is uncertain. Germline CDR1 is DFQATT and CDR2 is SNEGSKA (reference sequence). CDR3 length equals 15 residues. The CDR3 loop is CSTRGKTWESSPLHF. CDR3 bases: TGCAGTACTAGAGGCAAGACATGGGAGTCTTCACCCCTCCACTTT.

The chain couples TRBV11-2 to TRBJ2-1; 9 bases line up with TRBD2. CDR3 length equals 15 residues. Trimming removed 3 bases from V and 5 bases from J; junction bases left unmatched: 5. In germline, CDR1 is SGHAT, CDR2 FQNNGV. Written as DNA, the CDR3 is TGTGCCAGCAGCTTTTTAGCGGGAGCTGACAATGAGCAGTTCTTC. This translates into CASSFLAGADNEQFF.

Notes on this clonotype: The germline gene is not matched at one end of the junction; a read error may be the cause. The V and J genes are TRBV20-1 and TRBJ1-1; D is unresolved. From germline, CDR1 is DFQATT and CDR2 SNEGSKA (reference sequence). CDR3 length: 14 amino acids. As DNA, the CDR3 is TGCAGTGCTCCCTGCGGGGTAGTGAACATTGAAGCTTTCTTT. This codes for CSAPCGVVNIEAFF.

This clonotype is medium-sized in the sample. V and J are TRBV29-1 and TRBJ2-2; D remains unclear. Trimming removed 5 bases from V and 5 bases from J, with 6 bases in between. Germline lookup yields CDR1 SQVTM and CDR2 ANQGSEA. The CDR3 is 11 amino acids. The CDR3 loop reads CSVRKTGELFF. The CDR3 nucleotides are TGCAGCGTTCGTAAGACCGGGGAGCTGTTTTTT.

This clonotype came up once. The chain joins TRBV12-3 or TRBV12-4 to TRBJ1-1; possible D gene TRBD1, 5 bases. The CDR3 runs 12 residues. V was pared by 4 bases and J by 13 bases, with 16 bases between. The CDR3, as DNA: TGTGCCAGCAGTTCCATTCGGGGGGGAGTTTTCTTT. Translating gives CASSSIRGGVFF.

This clonotype has a handful of counts. Compared with germline, one end of the junction differs, possibly owing to a read error. The V call is TRBV11-2, the J call TRBJ1-2; D uncertain. CDR3 length equals 12 residues. Germline values: CDR1 SGHAT, CDR2 FQNNGV. For the CDR3, the DNA is TGTGCCAGTATCTTCACAGACTATGGCCACACCTTC. It translates to CASIFTDYGHTF.

On this clonotype itself: The junction departs from germline at one end; a sequencing error may be responsible. The chain recombines TRBV11-2 with TRBJ2-3; the D is unclear. The J call may be wrong; the DNA end is better matched by TRBJ1-5. Looked up from germline, CDR1 is SGHAT and CDR2 is FQNNGV. The CDR3 is 17 amino acids. The CDR3 sequence is CASILDKRLASTDTQHF. The CDR3 region has the DNA TGTGCCAGCATCTTAGATAAGAGGCTAGCCTCCACAGATACGCAGCATTTT.

Notes on this clonotype: An end of the junction does not agree with germline; a read error may underlie this. The rearrangement links TRBV20-1 to TRBJ2-5; 9 bases line up with TRBD2. CDR1 DFQATT and CDR2 SNEGSKA come from the germline V gene (reference sequence). CDR3 size: 14 residues. The CDR3 protein is CSDRAGTSSETQYF. Written as DNA, the CDR3 is TGCAGTGATAGAGCAGGGACTAGCTCCGAGACCCAGTATTTC.

With respect to this clonotype: This may be a read error, as it is one base from a much larger clone. As the CDR3 is not closed by the conserved phenylalanine or tryptophan, this likely results from a read error. The chain combines TRBV11-1 with TRBJ2-7; 9 nucleotides line up with TRBD1. This CDR3 is 12 amino acids long. Germline CDR1 reads SGHAT; CDR2 reads FQDESV (reference sequence). Trimming took 5 bases from V and 6 from J; bases not matched to a gene: 2. CDR3 loop: CASSGQGREQYL. CDR3 in DNA: TGTGCCAGCAGCGGACAGGGGCGCGAGCAGTACCTC.

The table lists this clonotype with a count of one. V and J are TRBV20-1 and TRBJ2-7, with unresolved D. V was trimmed by 2 bases and J by 3 bases, leaving 17 bases between them. Germline CDR1 DFQATT, CDR2 SNEGSKA (reference sequence). The CDR3 runs 15 residues. The CDR3 spells CSARFRNPNFYEQYF. Written as DNA, the CDR3 is TGCAGTGCTAGATTCCGGAACCCCAATTTCTACGAGCAGTACTTC.

The table lists this clonotype with many counts. A much larger clone is a single base away; this may be a read error. This likely comes from a read error, as the CDR3 has no conserved phenylalanine or tryptophan at its end. The gene calls are TRBV6-2 or TRBV6-3 and TRBJ2-7; no reliable D call. The CDR3 contains 11 residues. V lost 5 bases, J lost 3 bases, and 5 bases lay in between. Germline V lookup: CDR1 MNHEY, CDR2 SVGEGT. The CDR3 spells CASSDLYEQYL. The CDR3 DNA sequence: TGTGCCAGCAGTGACCTCTACGAGCAGTACCTC.

The gene calls are TRBV9 and TRBJ2-7, with a weak D call TRBD2 (5 bases). Trimming cost V 4 bases and J 0 bases, with 14 bases left between them. The CDR3 extends over 15 amino acids. The germline V gene has CDR1 SGDLS and CDR2 YYNGEE. The CDR3 DNA reads TGTGCCAGCAGCCGCGGGCAGGCTAGCTCCTACGAGCAGTACTTC. It is translated as CASSRGQASSYEQYF.

To note about this clonotype: One end of the junction varies from germline; a read error may be responsible. The rearrangement uses TRBV4-3 and TRBJ2-7; 8 bases line up with TRBD1. The CDR3 spans 13 residues. Germline V gives CDR1 LGHNA, CDR2 YSLEER. CDR3 nucleotides: TGCGCTAGCAGCCAAGGACAGGGCTTGAAGCAGTGCTTC. Protein: CASSQGQGLKQCF.

This chain joins TRBV11-2 and TRBJ2-6; perhaps TRBD2 as D (5 bases). The CDR3 sequence is 15 residues long. V was shortened by 3 bases and J by 3 bases, with 9 bases between the two germline ends. CDR1 and CDR2 from the germline V gene are SGHAT and FQNNGV. CDR3 sequence (DNA): TGTGCCAGCAGCTTGTCCGGGGATGGGGCCAACGTCCTGACTTTC. The encoded protein is CASSLSGDGANVLTF.

This clonotype is a singleton in its sample. The germline gene is not matched at one end of the junction; a read error may be the cause. The chain employs TRBV20-1 and TRBJ1-6; D gene uncertain. This CDR3 contains 15 residues. In germline, CDR1 is DFQATT, CDR2 SNEGSKA (reference sequence). The CDR3 here is CGARVANGPYLPLHF. The CDR3 coding sequence is TGCGGTGCTAGAGTCGCGAACGGGCCCTACTTACCCCTCCACTTT.

V gene TRBV28 combines with J gene TRBJ2-1, with D uncertain. Germline V gene sequence: CDR1 MDHEN, CDR2 SYDVKM. Trimming took 6 bases from V and 12 from J, leaving 9 bases between them. The CDR3 extends over 10 amino acids. The CDR3 DNA sequence: TGTGCCAGCAGCCGTATGGGGCAGTTCTTC. This translates into CASSRMGQFF. Variable domain in full (rest from reference TRBV28 and TRBJ2-1): DVKVTQSSRYLVKRTGEKVFLECVQDMDHENMFWYRQDPGLGLRLIYFSYDVKMKEKGDIPEGYSVSREKKERFSLILESASTNQTSMYLCASSRMGQFFGPGTRLTVL.

In the case of this clonotype: The conserved phenylalanine or tryptophan is not found at the CDR3 terminus, so this likely reflects a read error. The DNA is left out, because the CDR3 cannot be placed on it with certainty; the CDR3 is given as TCRdb lists it. The CDR3 protein is CASRRAGAFYGYTI. The V and J genes are TRBV6-5 and TRBJ1-2; the table's TRBD1 call for D was not verified on the DNA. The CDR3 adds up to 14 amino acids, both ends counted. The germline V gene encodes CDR1 MNHEY and CDR2 SVGAGI.

Details on this clonotype: Possible read error: a much larger clone is one base away. The chain carries TRBV19 and TRBJ2-7, with 7 positions matching TRBD2. This CDR3 is built from 12 residues. After removal of 8 bases from V and 4 bases from J, the junction contained 5 bases not matched to a gene. Per germline, CDR1 LNHDA and CDR2 SQIVND (reference sequence). CDR3 nucleotide sequence: TGTGCCAGTTGCGGGAGTGGGTACGAGCAGTACTTC. Its translation is CASCGSGYEQYF.

In regard to this clonotype: At one of its ends the junction is not consistent with the germline gene, which may arise from a read error. This sequence joins TRBV12-3 or TRBV12-4 and TRBJ2-7; D may correspond to TRBD1 or TRBD2 (5 bases each). The length of the CDR3 is 14 residues. In DNA, the CDR3 is TGTGCCAGCAGTTTAATTGGGGGATCCTACGAGCAGCACTTC. It specifies CASSLIGGSYEQHF.

About this clonotype itself: The conserved final phenylalanine or tryptophan is absent from the CDR3, which likely points to a read error. The DNA is left out, because the CDR3 cannot be placed on it with certainty; the CDR3 is given as TCRdb lists it. This sequence joins TRBV29-1 and TRBJ2-7; the D call TRBD1 from the table was never checked on the DNA. Germline V lookup: CDR1 SQVTM, CDR2 ANQGSEA. The CDR3 is 14 residues long, ends included. This chain's CDR3 is CSVGSAGGRYEQYI.

The chain uses TRBV10-3 and TRBJ2-1; possible D gene TRBD2, 6 bases. The CDR3 has 16 residues. Germline V gives CDR1 ENHRY, CDR2 SYGVKD. Trimming pared 10 bases from V and 8 bases from J, leaving 27 bases between. The CDR3 nucleotides are TGTGCCACTTCAAGACTAGAGGGAGATAGTGGAGATGAGCAGTTCTTC. Translation: CATSRLEGDSGDEQFF.

In its sample, this clonotype was seen once. The genes are TRBV20-1 and TRBJ1-2; D may be TRBD1 (6 bases). With 5 bases removed from V and 0 bases from J, the gap between germline ends came to 19 bases. Germline V gene data show CDR1 as DFQATT and CDR2 as SNEGSKA (reference sequence). The CDR3 length is 16 residues. CDR3 protein: CSASGHQDDSNYGYTF. The CDR3 coding sequence is TGCAGTGCTTCGGGACACCAGGATGACTCTAACTATGGCTACACCTTC.